Included here is one T cell receptor beta chain sequence, with context. As to time point: cycle 4 day 1 (C4D1), after less than 7 weeks of nivolumab. Each of the patients experienced relapse following autologous stem cell transplantation, and their brentuximab vedotin exposure differed. The sample belongs to a study of PD-1 blockade in classical Hodgkin lymphoma. The V end was cut by 11 bases, the J end by 1 base, with 14 bases between. The CDR3 is 13 residues long. Germline loops: CDR1 LNHDA, CDR2 SQIVND (reference sequence). Measured with immunoSEQ multiplex PCR; TCRdb has only the in-frame clones, and not every one. The sample holds some 25,000 clones, 70% to 80% seen once.

The sequence was collected from a human donor with classical Hodgkin lymphoma. V is TRBV19 and J is TRBJ1-1; the D gene is possibly TRBD1 (6 bases). The sequences come from peripheral blood mononuclear cells (PBMCs), collected before the fourth cycle of nivolumab. CDR3 protein: CASGGWRNTEAFF. The CDR3 DNA follows: TGTGCCTCTGGGGGCTGGAGGAACACTGAAGCTTTCTTT.